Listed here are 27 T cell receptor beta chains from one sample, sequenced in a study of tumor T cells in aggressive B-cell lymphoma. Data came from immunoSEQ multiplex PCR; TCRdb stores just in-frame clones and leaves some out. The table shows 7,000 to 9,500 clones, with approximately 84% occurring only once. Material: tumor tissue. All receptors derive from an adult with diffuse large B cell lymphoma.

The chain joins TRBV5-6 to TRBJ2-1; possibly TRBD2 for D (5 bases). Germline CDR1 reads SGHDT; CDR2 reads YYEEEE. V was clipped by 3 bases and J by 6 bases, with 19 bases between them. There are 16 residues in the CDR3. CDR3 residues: CASSSWTGRIFNEQFF. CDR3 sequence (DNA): TGTGCCAGCAGCTCGTGGACTGGGCGGATTTTCAATGAGCAGTTCTTC. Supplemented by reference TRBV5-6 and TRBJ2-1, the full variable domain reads DAGVTQSPTHLIKTRGQQVTLRCSPKSGHDTVSWYQQALGQGPQFIFQYYEEEERQRGNFPDRFSGHQFPNYSSELNVNALLLGDSALYLCASSSWTGRIFNEQFFGPGTRLTVL.

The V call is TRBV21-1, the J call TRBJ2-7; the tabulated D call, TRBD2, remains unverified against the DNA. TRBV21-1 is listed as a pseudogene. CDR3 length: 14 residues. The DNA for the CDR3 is TGTGCCAGCAGCAATTCTCGGGGTCTCTACGAGCAGTACTTC. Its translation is CASSNSRGLYEQYF.

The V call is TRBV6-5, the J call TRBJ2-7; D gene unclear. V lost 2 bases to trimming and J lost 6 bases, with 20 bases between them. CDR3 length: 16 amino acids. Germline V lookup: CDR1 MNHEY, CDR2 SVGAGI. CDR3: CASSYALTPPLGEQYF. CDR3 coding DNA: TGTGCCAGCAGTTACGCATTGACTCCACCCCTCGGCGAGCAGTACTTC.

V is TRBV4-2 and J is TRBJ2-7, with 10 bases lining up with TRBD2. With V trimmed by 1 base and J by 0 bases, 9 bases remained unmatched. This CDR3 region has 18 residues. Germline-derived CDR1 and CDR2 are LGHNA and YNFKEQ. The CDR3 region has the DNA TGTGCCAGCAGCCAAGGACTGAGCGGGGGGGCCAGCTCCTACGAGCAGTACTTC. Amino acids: CASSQGLSGGASSYEQYF.

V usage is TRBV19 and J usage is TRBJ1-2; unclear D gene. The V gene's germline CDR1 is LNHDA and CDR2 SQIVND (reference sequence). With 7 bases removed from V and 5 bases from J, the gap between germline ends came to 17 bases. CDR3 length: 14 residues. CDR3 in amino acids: CASTAGPARYGYTF. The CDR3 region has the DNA TGTGCCAGTACAGCGGGCCCCGCGAGGTATGGCTACACCTTC.

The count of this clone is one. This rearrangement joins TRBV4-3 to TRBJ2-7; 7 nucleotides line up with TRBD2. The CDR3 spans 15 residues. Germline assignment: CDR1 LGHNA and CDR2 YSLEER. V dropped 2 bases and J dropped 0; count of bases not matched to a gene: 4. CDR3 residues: CASSQQRDYSYEQYF. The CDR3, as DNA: TGCGCCAGCAGCCAACAACGGGACTACTCCTACGAGCAGTACTTC.

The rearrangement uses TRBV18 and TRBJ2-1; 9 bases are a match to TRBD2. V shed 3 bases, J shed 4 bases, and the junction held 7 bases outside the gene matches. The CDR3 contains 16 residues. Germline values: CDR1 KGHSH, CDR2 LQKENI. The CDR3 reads CASSPQGSGGYNEQFF. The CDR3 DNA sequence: TGTGCCAGCTCACCCCAGGGAAGCGGGGGGTACAATGAGCAGTTCTTC. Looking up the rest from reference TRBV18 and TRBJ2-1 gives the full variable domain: NAGVMQNPRHLVRRRGQEARLRCSPMKGHSHVYWYRQLPEEGLKFMVYLQKENIIDESGMPKERFSAEFPKEGPSILRIQQVVRGDSAAYFCASSPQGSGGYNEQFFGPGTRLTVL.

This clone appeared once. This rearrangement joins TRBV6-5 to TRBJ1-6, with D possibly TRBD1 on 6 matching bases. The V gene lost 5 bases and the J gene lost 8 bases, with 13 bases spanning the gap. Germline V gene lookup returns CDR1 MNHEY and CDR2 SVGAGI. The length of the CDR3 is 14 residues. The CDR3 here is CASSPGGGYSPLHF. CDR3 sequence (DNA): TGTGCCAGCAGTCCCGGGGGGGGCTATTCACCCCTCCACTTT.

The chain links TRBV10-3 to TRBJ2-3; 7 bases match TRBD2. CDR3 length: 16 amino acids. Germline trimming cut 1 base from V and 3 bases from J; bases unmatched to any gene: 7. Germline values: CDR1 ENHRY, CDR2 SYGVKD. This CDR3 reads CAISEYQAGGTDTQYF. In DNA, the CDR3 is TGTGCCATCAGTGAGTACCAGGCCGGGGGGACAGATACGCAGTATTTT.

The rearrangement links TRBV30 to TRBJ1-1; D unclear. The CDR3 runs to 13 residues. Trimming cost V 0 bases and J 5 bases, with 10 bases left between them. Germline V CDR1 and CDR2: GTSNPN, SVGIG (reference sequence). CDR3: CAWSVGSGTEAFF. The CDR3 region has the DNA TGTGCCTGGAGTGTGGGGTCGGGGACTGAAGCTTTCTTT.

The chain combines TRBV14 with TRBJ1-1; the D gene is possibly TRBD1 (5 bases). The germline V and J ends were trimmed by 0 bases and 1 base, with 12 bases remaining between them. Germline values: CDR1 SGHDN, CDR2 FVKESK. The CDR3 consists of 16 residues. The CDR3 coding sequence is TGTGCCAGCAGCCAAGATAAGGCAGGGAAGAACACTGAAGCTTTCTTT. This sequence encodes CASSQDKAGKNTEAFF.

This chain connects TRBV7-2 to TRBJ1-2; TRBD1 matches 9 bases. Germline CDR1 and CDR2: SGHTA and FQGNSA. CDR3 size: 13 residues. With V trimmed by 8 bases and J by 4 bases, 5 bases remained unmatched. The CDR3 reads CASSQQGAYGYTF. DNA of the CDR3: TGTGCCAGCTCCCAACAGGGGGCCTATGGCTACACCTTC.

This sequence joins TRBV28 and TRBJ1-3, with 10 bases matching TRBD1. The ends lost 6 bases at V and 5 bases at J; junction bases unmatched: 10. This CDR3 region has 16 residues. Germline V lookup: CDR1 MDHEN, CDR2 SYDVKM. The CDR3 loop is CASRGDRGSLRNTIYF. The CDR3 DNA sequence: TGTGCCAGCAGGGGGGACAGGGGCAGTCTCCGAAACACCATATATTTT.

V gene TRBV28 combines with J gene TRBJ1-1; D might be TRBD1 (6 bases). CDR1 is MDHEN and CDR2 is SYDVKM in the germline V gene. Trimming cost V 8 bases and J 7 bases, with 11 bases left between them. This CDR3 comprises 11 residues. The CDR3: CASCRGSEAFF. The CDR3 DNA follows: TGTGCCAGCTGCAGGGGAAGTGAAGCTTTCTTT.

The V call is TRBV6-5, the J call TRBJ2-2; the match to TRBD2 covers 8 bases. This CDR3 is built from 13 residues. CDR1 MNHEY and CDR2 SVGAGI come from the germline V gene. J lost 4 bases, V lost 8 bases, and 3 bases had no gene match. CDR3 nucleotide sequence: TGTGCCAGCGGGCGGGAGGTCACCGGGGAGCTGTTTTTT. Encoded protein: CASGREVTGELFF.

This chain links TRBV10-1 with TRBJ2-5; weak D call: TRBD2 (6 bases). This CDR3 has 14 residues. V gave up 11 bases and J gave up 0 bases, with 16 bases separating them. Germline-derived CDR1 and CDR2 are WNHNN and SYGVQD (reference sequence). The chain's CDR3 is CAPSLRRDQETQYF. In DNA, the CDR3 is TGCGCCCCCTCCCTGAGGAGGGACCAAGAGACCCAGTACTTC.

CDR3 nucleotide sequence: TGTGCCAGCAGCGTAGGGCAGGGGAACACTGAAGCTTTCTTT. Amino acids: CASSVGQGNTEAFF. The rearrangement joins TRBV9 to TRBJ1-1, with D possibly matching TRBD1 (5 bases). The V gene's germline CDR1 is SGDLS and CDR2 YYNGEE. The CDR3 is 14 residues long. Deletions cut 0 bases from V and 1 base from J, with 7 bases between.

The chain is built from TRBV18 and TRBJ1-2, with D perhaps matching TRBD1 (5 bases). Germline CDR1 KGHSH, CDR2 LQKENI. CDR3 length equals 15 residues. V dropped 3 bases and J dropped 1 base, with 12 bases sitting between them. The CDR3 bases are TGTGCCAGCTCACCTTTAAACAGGCTTAACTATGGCTACACCTTC. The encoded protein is CASSPLNRLNYGYTF.

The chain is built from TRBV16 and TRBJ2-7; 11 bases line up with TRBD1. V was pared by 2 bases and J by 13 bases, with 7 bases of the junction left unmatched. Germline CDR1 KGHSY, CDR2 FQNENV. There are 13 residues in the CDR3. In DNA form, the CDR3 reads TGTGCCAGCAGCCAAGGACAGGGGGCGCGAAGATACTTC. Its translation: CASSQGQGARRYF.

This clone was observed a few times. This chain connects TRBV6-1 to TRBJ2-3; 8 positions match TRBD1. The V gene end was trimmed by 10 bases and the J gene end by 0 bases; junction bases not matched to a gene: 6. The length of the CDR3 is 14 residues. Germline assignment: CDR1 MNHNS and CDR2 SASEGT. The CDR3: CATIRDRSTDTQYF. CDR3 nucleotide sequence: TGTGCCACAATCCGGGACAGGAGCACAGATACGCAGTATTTT.

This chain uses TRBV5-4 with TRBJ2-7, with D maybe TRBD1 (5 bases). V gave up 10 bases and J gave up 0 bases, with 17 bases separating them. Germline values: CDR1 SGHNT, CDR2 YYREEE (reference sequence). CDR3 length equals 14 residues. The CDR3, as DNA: TGTGCCTCTAGGACATTCGACGGCTCCTACGAGCAGTACTTC. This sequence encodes CASRTFDGSYEQYF.

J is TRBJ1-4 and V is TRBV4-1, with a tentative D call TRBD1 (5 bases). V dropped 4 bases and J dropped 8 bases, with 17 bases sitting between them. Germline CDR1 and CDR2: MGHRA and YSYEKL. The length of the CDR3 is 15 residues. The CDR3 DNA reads TGCGCCAGCAGCCGGACGACAGCGATGGGGGAAAAACTGTTTTTT. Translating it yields CASSRTTAMGEKLFF.

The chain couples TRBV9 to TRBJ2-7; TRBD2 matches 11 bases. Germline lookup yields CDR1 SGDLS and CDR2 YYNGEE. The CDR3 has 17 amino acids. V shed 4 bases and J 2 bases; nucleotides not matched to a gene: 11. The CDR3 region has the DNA TGTGCCAGCAGCCCGGGCTCACTAGCGGGGGTACCCTACGAGCAGTACTTC. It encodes CASSPGSLAGVPYEQYF.

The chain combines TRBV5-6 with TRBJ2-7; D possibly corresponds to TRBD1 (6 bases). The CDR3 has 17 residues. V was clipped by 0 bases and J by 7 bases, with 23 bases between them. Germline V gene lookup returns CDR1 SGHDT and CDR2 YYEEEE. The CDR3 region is CASSLGVGGPNLWEQYF. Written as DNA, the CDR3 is TGTGCCAGCAGCTTGGGGGTAGGGGGTCCGAATCTTTGGGAGCAGTACTTC. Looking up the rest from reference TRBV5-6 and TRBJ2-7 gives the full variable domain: DAGVTQSPTHLIKTRGQQVTLRCSPKSGHDTVSWYQQALGQGPQFIFQYYEEEERQRGNFPDRFSGHQFPNYSSELNVNALLLGDSALYLCASSLGVGGPNLWEQYFGPGTRLTVT.

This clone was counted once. The CDR3 DNA follows: TGTGCCAGCAGCAATCGACAGAATGAAGCTTTCTTT. Amino acids: CASSNRQNEAFF. J is TRBJ1-1 and V is TRBV7-3; D may be TRBD1 (5 bases). Germline CDR1 reads SGHTA; CDR2 reads FQGTGA. This CDR3 is built from 12 residues. The ends were cut back, 5 bases at V and 7 bases at J, with 11 bases in the middle.

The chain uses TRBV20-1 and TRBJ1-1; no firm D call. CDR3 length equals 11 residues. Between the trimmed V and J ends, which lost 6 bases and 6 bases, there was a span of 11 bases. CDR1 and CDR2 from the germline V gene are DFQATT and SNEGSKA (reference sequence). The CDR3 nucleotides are TGCAGTGCCAGGCTATGGGCTGAAGCTTTCTTT. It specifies CSARLWAEAFF.

CDR3 loop: CASSLVGGGSYGYTF. The CDR3, as DNA: TGCGCCAGCAGCTTGGTAGGGGGCGGTAGCTATGGCTACACCTTC. This chain links TRBV5-1 with TRBJ1-2; TRBD1 matches 7 bases. V lost 0 bases to trimming and J lost 4 bases; unmatched junction nucleotides: 6. From germline, CDR1 is SGHRS and CDR2 YFSETQ. The CDR3 covers 15 residues.